Shown below are 7 T cell receptor beta chains from a single sample sequenced in a study of regulatory T cells in long-lasting Graves disease. Time point specified: persistent/refractory GD, antithyroid drugs over 5 years with positive TRAb. PBMC-derived RNA was used for the TCR library. Investigators prepared the TCR beta libraries by applying iRepertoire HTBI primers and Arm-PCR of CDR3 regions. TCRdb reanalysed the multiplex PCR reads using MiXCR and keeps one entry per CDR3 protein. In the table there are some 370,000 distinct CDR3 sequences, 23% of which are singletons. This sample comprised peripheral blood mononuclear cells (PBMCs), obtained when the disease was refractory, from a patient treated with antithyroid drugs. The receptors stem from a woman between 40 and 55 years old with Graves disease.

This clonotype was observed at least ten times. V and J are TRBV11-2 and TRBJ2-2; D is uncertain. Germline V lookup: CDR1 SGHAT, CDR2 FQNNGV. The CDR3 has 17 amino acids. Trimming pared 0 bases from V and 0 bases from J, leaving 11 bases between. CDR3 amino acids: CASSLDLWEANTGELFF. The CDR3 nucleotides are TGTGCCAGCAGCTTAGATCTCTGGGAAGCGAACACCGGGGAGCTGTTTTTT.

CDR3 amino acids: CASSEAANQPQHF. Here the CDR3 DNA reads TGTGCCAGCAGTGAAGCGGCCAATCAGCCCCAGCATTTT. This chain uses TRBV7-9 with TRBJ1-5; D ambiguous. This CDR3 has 13 amino acids. Germline CDR1 is SEHNR and CDR2 is FQNEAQ (reference sequence). The germline V and J ends were trimmed by 6 bases and 3 bases, with 9 bases remaining between them.

This clonotype was found many times. The chain links TRBV29-1 to TRBJ2-7; 9 bases align to TRBD1. Trimming removed 4 bases from V and 1 base from J; junction bases left unmatched: 11. This CDR3 spans 16 amino acids. Looked up from germline, CDR1 is SQVTM and CDR2 is ANQGSEA. CDR3 bases: TGCAGCGTTGTCAGAGGCGCGGGGACAGGGTCCTACGAGCAGTACTTC. Its translation: CSVVRGAGTGSYEQYF.

The DNA of the CDR3 is TGCAGTGCTAGAGATGGACTAGGAGGGCGCAATGAGCAGTTCTTC. As protein: CSARDGLGGRNEQFF. The chain joins TRBV20-1 to TRBJ2-1; 7 positions agree with TRBD2. CDR1 is DFQATT and CDR2 is SNEGSKA in the germline V gene (reference sequence). This CDR3 has 15 residues. After removal of 0 bases from V and 6 bases from J, the junction contained 8 bases not matched to a gene.

The sample holds a few counts of this clonotype. Here the CDR3 reads CASRNRDRVPPGEAFF. CDR3 nucleotides: TGTGCCAGCAGGAACCGGGACAGGGTGCCTCCGGGTGAAGCTTTCTTT. The gene calls are TRBV2 and TRBJ1-1; TRBD1 agrees at 9 bases. V was pared by 6 bases and J by 7 bases, with 15 bases of the junction left unmatched. CDR3 length: 16 residues. Germline assignment: CDR1 SNHLY and CDR2 FYNNEI.

The gene calls are TRBV14 and TRBJ2-4, with a tentative D call TRBD2 (6 bases). Trimming left V 0 bases short and J 0 bases short, with 27 bases between. The CDR3 contains 22 residues. CDR1 is SGHDN, CDR2 FVKESK, per germline. This CDR3 reads CASSQETPLATEDLLAKNIQYF. The CDR3 region has the DNA TGTGCCAGCAGCCAAGAAACGCCCCTAGCGACTGAGGACCTACTAGCCAAAAACATTCAGTACTTC.

Many counts were recorded for this clonotype. The chain links TRBV7-6 to TRBJ2-7; TRBD2 matches 7 bases. This CDR3 comprises 15 residues. J gave up 0 bases and V 3 bases, and 5 bases lay outside the gene matches. Germline assignment: CDR1 SGHVS and CDR2 FNYEAQ. In DNA form, the CDR3 reads TGTGCCAGCAGCTTGGGAGGGGCTCCCTCCTACGAGCAGTACTTC. Its translation is CASSLGGAPSYEQYF. The full variable domain, in which reference TRBV7-6 and TRBJ2-7 provide the parts outside the CDR3, is GAGVSQSPRYKVTKRGQDVALRCDPISGHVSLYWYRQALGQGPEFLTYFNYEAQQDKSGLPNDRFSAERPEGSISTLTIQRTEQRDSAMYRCASSLGGAPSYEQYFGPGTRLTVT.